This TCR beta chain was sequenced in a study of T cells after yellow fever vaccination (dated by TCRdb to the late 2010s). Notes on the research overall: The SMART-Seq v4 Ultra Low Input RNA kit was used to prepare libraries from fractions with low cell numbers. Two healthy male donors, one aged 18 to 30 and one aged 30 to 39 years, were included in the cohort. To follow T-cell clones before and after both primary and booster YFV17D yellow fever vaccination, bulk TCR alpha and beta repertoires underwent longitudinal sequencing. Blood samples were taken at several timepoints before and after primary and secondary immunization, and bulk PBMC replicates and cell subsets were isolated. Paper-wide results and their limitations: The study included only a couple of donors, which limits how far the findings can be generalized. Most clones expanded after primary vaccination (approximately 96% of CD4 and approximately 86% of CD8) were re-detected after the booster, suggesting that broad memory maintenance occurred. A small share of clonotypes was detected in both CD4 and CD8 compartments, with the overlap likely arising from convergent recombination. Compared with the primary T-cell response, the secondary T-cell response was faster but weaker, reaching its peak on day 5 rather than on day 15. Because abundant contaminating clonotypes from the bulk population could be contained in FACS-sorted repertoires, computational filtering was required.

V and J lose 5 bases and 3 bases, and a span of 13 bases separates them. Reading from cysteine to phenylalanine, the CDR3 counts 15 amino acids. This entry keeps only the CDR3 DNA: 45 bases, framed from base 1. In the paper's terms, the treatment or condition label means: live attenuated yellow fever vaccine strain. At each blood-draw timepoint, two biological replicates of bulk PBMCs were collected. A standard Ficoll-Paque protocol was used to isolate PBMCs from peripheral blood. TriZol was used to extract RNA from bulk PBMCs, from CD4 and CD8 fractions, and from dextramer-positive and dextramer-negative fractions. The instrument was an Illumina NovaSeq 6000. Synthesis of TCR cDNA relied on 5'RACE template switching, a step that introduced a universal primer site along with unique molecular identifiers. Priming for cDNA synthesis came from both the TCR alpha and TCR beta constant segments. Library amplification involved two PCR steps, and the second step added sample barcodes and sequencing adapters. Sequencing of libraries was performed on Illumina HiSeq 2500 (2x100 bp) or NovaSeq (2x150 bp). The source study handled its data this way. MIGEC was used to demultiplex reads and collapse the reads into UMI consensus sequences, and MiXCR was used for V(D)J alignment. Vaccine-responding clonotypes were defined with edgeR using replicate PBMC samples, requiring FDR below 0.01 and a log2 fold change above 5 up to day 15. Bulk clonotypes were assigned CD4 or CD8 identity according to which sequenced CD4 or CD8 repertoire held them at higher abundance. Using fastp trimming at Q25 and MiXCR clonotype assembly, TCRdb reanalyzed the public sequencing data and kept in-frame beta chains. Duplicate CDR3 protein sequences are folded into a single record with the most common DNA and genes. The V and J calls and clone size come from TCRdb's table, not from the authors' own analysis. The table for this sample lists about 320,000 distinct CDR3 sequences; 3.5% to 5% of them were counted only once. The top ten hold roughly 19% of the sample.

This clonotype was recorded a few times. The antigen it binds to is not known. There are no base qualities to consult, and no much larger clone falls within one base. Here the sequenced sample was PBMCs, taken 15 days after the yellow fever booster vaccination. This clonotype originated in a man between 18 and 35 years old who received the YFV17D yellow fever vaccine. The chain is made from TRBV12-3 or TRBV12-4 and TRBJ2-2, with no confidently assigned D gene. The sequence in DNA is TGTGCCAGCAGTGTCCGAGGCGAGTACACCGGGGAGCTGTTTTTT. The translation is CASSVRGEYTGELFF.